This passage covers 27 T cell receptor beta chains from one sample sequenced in a study of glioma-infiltrating T cells. Amplification of TCR alpha and beta CDR3 regions from RNA used iRepertoire nested multiplex PCR. TCRdb re-analysed the multiplex PCR reads in MiXCR, keeping a single row per CDR3 protein. The repertoire holds around 390,000 distinct CDR3 sequences, with around 38% as singletons. Sequenced: glioma tissue, nonneoplastic brain tissue, or PBMCs (not recorded which). These receptors were taken from a human donor with low-grade glioma or glioblastoma, undergoing nonglioma brain surgery, or in good health (not recorded which).

The rearrangement uses TRBV20-1 and TRBJ2-5, with D perhaps matching TRBD1 or TRBD2 (5 bases each). This CDR3 has 15 residues. Germline V gene lookup returns CDR1 DFQATT and CDR2 SNEGSKA (reference sequence). CDR3: CSVEDTGGGQETQYF. The CDR3 bases are TGCAGCGTTGAAGACACAGGTGGGGGCCAAGAGACCCAGTACTTC.

The chain links TRBV11-2 to TRBJ2-7; 12 bases are a match to TRBD2. Germline CDR1 reads SGHAT; CDR2 reads FQNNGV. Losses at the gene ends were 10 bases for V and 4 bases for J; bases not matched to a gene: 8. The CDR3 sequence is 14 residues long. DNA for the CDR3: TGTGCCACCTCCGGGCTAGCGGGAGGGTACGAGCAGTACTTC. Residues: CATSGLAGGYEQYF.

This clonotype has a count of ten or more. The V gene is TRBV20-1, the J gene TRBJ2-7, with TRBD2 matching over 7 bases. This CDR3 comprises 15 residues. CDR1 and CDR2 (germline): DFQATT, SNEGSKA (reference sequence). J gave up 4 bases and V 3 bases, and 12 bases lay outside the gene matches. The CDR3 protein is CSASQSAGFLYEQYF. DNA for the CDR3: TGCAGTGCTAGTCAATCAGCGGGATTTTTGTACGAGCAGTACTTC.

As concerns this clonotype: A much larger clone differs from this one at a single base, so this may be a read error. The V gene is TRBV6-2 or TRBV6-3, the J gene TRBJ1-5, with D unresolved. Looked up from germline, CDR1 is MNHEY and CDR2 is SVGEGT. CDR3 length: 14 residues. The CDR3 DNA reads as TGTGCCAGCAGTTACGGGGAAATATATCAGCCCAAGCATTTT. It is translated as CASSYGEIYQPKHF.

Turning to this clonotype: At one end, the junction sequence differs from germline, possibly due to a read error. This sequence joins TRBV15 and TRBJ2-1; D possibly uses TRBD1 or TRBD2 (5 bases each). This CDR3 comprises 12 residues. Germline-derived CDR1 and CDR2 are LNHNV and YYDKDF (reference sequence). For the CDR3, the DNA is TGTGCCACCAGCAGACCGCAGGGAGAGCGGTTCTTC. Amino acids: CATSRPQGERFF.

The chain has TRBV20-1 and TRBJ2-5; D might be TRBD2 (6 bases). Germline V gene sequence: CDR1 DFQATT, CDR2 SNEGSKA (reference sequence). Trimming took off 0 bases at V and 6 bases at J, with 8 bases between the two ends. The CDR3 spans 12 residues. The chain's CDR3 is CSAREGGKTQYF. The CDR3 nucleotides read TGCAGTGCTAGAGAGGGGGGAAAGACCCAGTACTTC.

The rearrangement uses TRBV6-5 and TRBJ2-5, with a possible D match to TRBD1 (6 bases). The CDR3 loop spans 15 amino acids. Trimming pared 6 bases from V and 5 bases from J, leaving 19 bases between. Germline CDR1 reads MNHEY; CDR2 reads SVGAGI. The chain's CDR3 is CASRMHRAFRETQYF. The CDR3 DNA reads as TGTGCCAGCAGGATGCACAGGGCCTTCCGGGAGACCCAGTACTTC.

The genes are TRBV29-1 and TRBJ2-1; 7 nucleotides align to TRBD2. The germline V gene encodes CDR1 SQVTM and CDR2 ANQGSEA. The CDR3 covers 11 residues. V trimming: 6 bases; J trimming: 9 bases; junction bases outside the gene matches: 5. Here the CDR3 reads CSVRTSSEQFF. The CDR3 nucleotides read TGCAGCGTGAGGACTAGTAGTGAGCAGTTCTTC.

Here the CDR3 reads CASSEMGVGQPQHF. Here the CDR3 DNA reads TGTGCCAGCAGCGAGATGGGGGTTGGTCAGCCCCAGCATTTT. The rearrangement joins TRBV28 to TRBJ1-5; D might be TRBD1 (5 bases). The germline V gene has CDR1 MDHEN and CDR2 SYDVKM. V lost 6 bases, J lost 6 bases, and 15 bases lay in between. This CDR3 has 14 residues.

The gene calls are TRBV28 and TRBJ2-5; D is possibly TRBD1 or TRBD2 (5 bases each). V lost 5 bases and J 2 bases, leaving 15 bases between the germline ends. CDR3 size: 15 residues. The germline V gene has CDR1 MDHEN and CDR2 SYDVKM. CDR3 DNA sequence: TGTGCCAGCAGTCTAGGGCAGGGAGTTCAAGAGACCCAGTACTTC. Translated: CASSLGQGVQETQYF.

J is TRBJ2-1 and V is TRBV7-3; 11 nucleotides line up with TRBD2. Germline V gives CDR1 SGHTA, CDR2 FQGTGA. J lost 3 bases, V lost 0 bases, and 7 bases had no gene match. The CDR3 loop spans 18 amino acids. In DNA, the CDR3 is TGTGCCAGCAGCTTAACCCTAGCGGGAGGCCCGTTCTACAATGAGCAGTTCTTC. Translating it yields CASSLTLAGGPFYNEQFF.

The chain recombines TRBV29-1 with TRBJ2-5; D is possibly TRBD2 (6 bases). Germline lookup yields CDR1 SQVTM and CDR2 ANQGSEA. The CDR3 consists of 14 residues. V lost 6 bases and J 5 bases, leaving 19 bases between the germline ends. The DNA for the CDR3 is TGCAGCGTCGCTATCCCGTTCCGGGGGGAGACCCAGTACTTC. Translated: CSVAIPFRGETQYF. The whole variable domain, filled in from reference TRBV29-1 and TRBJ2-5, reads SAVISQKPSRDICQRGTSLTIQCQVDSQVTMMFWYRQQPGQSLTLIATANQGSEATYESGFVIDKFPISRPNLTFSTLTVSNMSPEDSSIYLCSVAIPFRGETQYFGPGTRLLVL.

With regard to this clonotype: A much more abundant neighbour one base away suggests this may be a read error. This chain joins TRBV6-6 and TRBJ2-7; 8 bases fit TRBD2. The J segment lost 3 bases and the V segment lost 2 bases, leaving 9 bases of the junction unmatched. Germline CDR1 MNHNY, CDR2 SVGAGI (reference sequence). The CDR3 loop spans 16 amino acids. CDR3 sequence: CASSYPVSGALYEQYF. The CDR3 DNA reads as TGTGCCAGCAGTTACCCGGTTAGCGGGGCACTCTACGAGCAGTACTTC.

CDR3: CASSLAEHTDTQYF. The CDR3 DNA sequence: TGTGCCAGCTCCCTAGCGGAGCACACAGATACGCAGTATTTT. The chain employs TRBV7-2 and TRBJ2-3; 7 bases are a match to TRBD2. Germline assignment: CDR1 SGHTA and CDR2 FQGNSA. CDR3 size: 14 residues. Trimming removed 8 bases from V and 2 bases from J; junction bases left unmatched: 7. Full variable domain (missing parts from reference TRBV7-2 and TRBJ2-3): GAGVSQSPSNKVTEKGKDVELRCDPISGHTALYWYRQSLGQGLEFLIYFQGNSAPDKSGLPSDRFSAERTGGSVSTLTIQRTQQEDSAVYLCASSLAEHTDTQYFGPGTRLTVL.

This clonotype was seen repeatedly, ten times or more. The chain links TRBV27 to TRBJ2-1; tentatively, D is TRBD1 or TRBD2 (5 bases each). The germline V and J ends were trimmed by 10 bases and 5 bases, with 18 bases remaining between them. CDR3 length: 14 residues. From germline, CDR1 is MNHEY and CDR2 SMNVEV (reference sequence). In DNA form, the CDR3 reads TGTGCCACCGCCACGGGACCCCCCCACAATGAGCAGTTCTTC. Protein sequence: CATATGPPHNEQFF.

Concerning this clonotype itself: Given a much more abundant clone one base away, this may be a read error. V and J are TRBV27 and TRBJ2-3; unclear D gene. There are 15 residues in the CDR3. CDR1 and CDR2 from the germline V gene are MNHEY and SMNVEV (reference sequence). V lost 1 base, J lost 2 bases, and 10 bases lay in between. The CDR3 bases are TGTGCCAGCAGTTTATGGGGTCCTCCCACAGATACGCAGTATTTT. It codes for CASSLWGPPTDTQYF.

The chain employs TRBV4-2 and TRBJ1-4; D gene uncertain. With 3 bases removed from V and 5 bases from J, the gap between germline ends came to 4 bases. The CDR3 runs to 12 residues. The germline gives CDR1 LGHNA, CDR2 YNFKEQ. CDR3 sequence (DNA): TGTGCCAGCAGCCAGTTGAATGAAAAACTGTTTTTT. Translating gives CASSQLNEKLFF.

As for this clonotype: This may stem from a read error, because a much larger clone lies one nucleotide away. This sequence joins TRBV27 and TRBJ1-1, with D perhaps TRBD1 (5 bases). The CDR3 extends over 15 amino acids. CDR1 is MNHEY and CDR2 is SMNVEV in the germline V gene (reference sequence). Trimming stripped 4 bases from V and 4 bases from J, with 16 bases between. CDR3 sequence reads: CASSSYTGGSTEAFF. CDR3 in DNA: TGTGCCAGCAGTTCCTACACAGGTGGTAGCACTGAAGCTTTCTTT.

The rearrangement uses TRBV6-1 and TRBJ2-1; 7 nucleotides match TRBD2. Germline CDR1 reads MNHNS; CDR2 reads SASEGT. V lost 6 bases and J lost 3; bases outside the gene matches: 14. This CDR3 has 17 amino acids. The CDR3 protein is CASSQSLAGTYYNEQFF. The CDR3 DNA sequence: TGTGCCAGCAGCCAATCCTTAGCGGGCACTTACTACAATGAGCAGTTCTTC.

The CDR3 DNA is TGCAGTGCAATCCATCTATCGGAGGGCGTAGATTACAATGAGCAGTTCTTC. Its protein is CSAIHLSEGVDYNEQFF. This chain joins TRBV20-1 and TRBJ2-1, with D tentatively TRBD2 (6 bases). The germline V gene encodes CDR1 DFQATT and CDR2 SNEGSKA (reference sequence). The CDR3 runs 17 residues. The V end lost 6 bases, the J end lost 4 bases, and 25 bases lay between the germline ends.

Points on this clonotype: This may arise from a read error, as a much more abundant clone is one base away. The rearrangement joins TRBV6-2 or TRBV6-3 to TRBJ1-2, with TRBD1 matching 8 bases. The CDR3 runs to 14 residues. Germline V CDR1 and CDR2: MNHEY, SVGEGT. CDR3 in amino acids: CAGSYGRQGHGYTF. The CDR3 nucleotides are TGTGCCGGCAGTTACGGTAGACAGGGGCATGGCTACACCTTC.

This rearrangement joins TRBV2 to TRBJ1-6; D call uncertain. V dropped 0 bases and J dropped 5 bases, with 11 bases sitting between them. The CDR3 consists of 16 residues. Germline values: CDR1 SNHLY, CDR2 FYNNEI. The CDR3 spells CASSEAGDVNNSPLHF. Written as DNA, the CDR3 is TGTGCCAGCAGTGAAGCAGGAGATGTTAATAATTCACCCCTCCACTTT.

In this sample, this clonotype turned up a few times. The chain uses TRBV7-9 and TRBJ1-3; the D is unclear. V dropped 6 bases and J dropped 0 bases, with 9 bases sitting between them. This CDR3 is built from 14 residues. Germline values: CDR1 SEHNR, CDR2 FQNEAQ (reference sequence). CDR3 sequence (DNA): TGTGCCAGCAGTGGGCCCAGCTCTGGAAACACCATATATTTT. It encodes CASSGPSSGNTIYF.

The chain couples TRBV5-1 to TRBJ1-1; D possibly corresponds to TRBD1 (6 bases). The germline V and J ends were trimmed by 0 bases and 1 base, with 16 bases remaining between them. The CDR3 has 17 residues. The germline V gene encodes CDR1 SGHRS and CDR2 YFSETQ. In nucleotides, the CDR3 is TGCGCCAGCAGCTTGGTTTTCCGGGGGGCTTCGAACACTGAAGCTTTCTTT. Translated: CASSLVFRGASNTEAFF.

V is TRBV27 and J is TRBJ2-1; D gene unclear. The V end lost 2 bases, the J end lost 1 base, and 12 bases lay between the germline ends. The V gene's germline CDR1 is MNHEY and CDR2 SMNVEV (reference sequence). This CDR3 is built from 16 residues. The CDR3 protein is CASSLIAFRSYNEQFF. Written as DNA, the CDR3 is TGTGCCAGCAGTTTAATTGCGTTCAGATCCTACAATGAGCAGTTCTTC.

This clonotype was picked up many times. The V and J genes are TRBV20-1 and TRBJ1-1; a possible D gene is TRBD1 (5 bases). Per germline, CDR1 DFQATT and CDR2 SNEGSKA (reference sequence). The CDR3 covers 14 residues. With 5 bases removed from V and 4 bases from J, the gap between germline ends came to 17 bases. CDR3 bases: TGCAGTGCTCCAACAATAGGGGTTGGCACTGAAGCTTTCTTT. It specifies CSAPTIGVGTEAFF.

A word on this clonotype: The junction departs from the called germline gene at one end, perhaps through a read error. This sequence joins TRBV20-1 and TRBJ2-5; the match to TRBD2 covers 10 bases. The germline CDR1 and CDR2 sequences are DFQATT and SNEGSKA (reference sequence). The CDR3 covers 15 residues. CDR3 in DNA: TGCAGTGCTAGGGGACTAGCGTCCTACCAAGAGAACCAGTACTTC. It yields the protein CSARGLASYQENQYF.